This T cell receptor (beta chain) was found in a study of T cell responses to AZD1222 COVID-19 vaccine. Points from the study as a whole: Possibly, clonal diversity was underestimated; donors were largely white British and included more females. There were vaccine-associated CD4 TCRs across spike, dominant at 160-218 and 743-854. When two AZD1222 doses had been given, Spike-specific TCR breadth and depth rose. The repertoires were collected only after the peak T cell response.

Remarks on this clone: Its specificity is unknown.

This CDR3 comprises 22 residues. Repertoires were generated with immunoSEQ multiplex PCR, while TCRdb's copy carries only in-frame clones and drops some. The sample comprises 65,000 to 85,000 clones, about four fifths of which are singletons, and 11% to 15% rests with the top ten. This sequence was found in an adult who received the AZD1222 COVID-19 vaccine. This rearrangement joins TRBV21-1 to TRBJ1-3. TRBV21-1 is labeled a pseudogene. This sample comprised peripheral blood, obtained 28 days after the second AZD1222 dose. In DNA, the CDR3 is TGTGCCAGCAGCCAGAACTATAGCCAGGTGTGCCTTACCAGGTGCTCTGGAAACACCATATATTTT. Amino acid sequence: CASSQNYSQVCLTRCSGNTIYF.